This T cell receptor beta chain comes out of a study of cytomegalovirus exposure and HLA in healthy donors. On this clone itself: The target antigen is unknown.

A multiplex PCR was run with 60 Vbeta primers and 13 Jbeta primers. The repertoire was sequenced with immunoSEQ multiplex PCR; TCRdb's copy has only in-frame clones and lacks some. The sample has about 160,000 clones; 77% are singletons. General observations from the study: The authors enumerated roughly 180 TCR beta chains as linked to cytomegalovirus. V- and J-gene trimming in TCR beta was tied to a missense DCLRE1C variant by an analysis performed later.

Material for sequencing was PBMCs. This receptor was obtained from a woman aged 25 to 39 in good health and CMV-seronegative.

CDR3 sequence (DNA): TGTGCCAGCAGCCCACAGGGCGGATGGTGGACAGATACGCAGTATTTT. Translation: CASSPQGGWWTDTQYF. V and J are TRBV9 and TRBJ2-3; a weak D match, TRBD1 (6 bases). In germline, CDR1 is SGDLS, CDR2 YYNGEE. V was trimmed by 4 bases and J by 3 bases, leaving 18 bases between them. The CDR3 totals 16 residues.